This TCR beta chain was identified in a study of shared clonotypes between healthy human individuals (TCRdb year 2020). Notes on the research overall: The cohort comprised a couple of women and a few men aged 18 to 49 years. Leukapheresis yielded between about 0.85 and 9.5 billion PBMCs per donor. For each donor, CD4 naive and CD4 memory were each given three plates, CD8 naive was given two plates, and CD8 memory was given one plate. To estimate repertoire size and how much clonotypes are shared between individuals, the study performed deep sequencing of blood TCR repertoires from about five healthy adults. To increase sequencing depth and limit assay-specific biases, different laboratories used diverse techniques to prepare libraries and sequence TCR repertoires.

Donors were healthy HIV-negative adults with no recently reported acute infections or vaccinations. Every donor was a Caucasian adult residing in Nashville, Tennessee, USA. CD4+ T cells were enriched by magnetic negative selection, after which naive cells were positively selected on CD45RA and the negative fraction was taken as the memory subset. Blood was collected by leukapheresis, and PBMCs were isolated by Ficoll-Histopaque density gradient centrifugation and then cryopreserved in liquid nitrogen vapor phase. Analytical flow cytometry was used to check the purity and quantity of every magnetically sorted T cell population. Genomic DNA was isolated from each sorted fraction and quantified by UV absorbance on a Nanodrop 2000c. TCR CDR3 regions were amplified from genomic DNA by multiplex PCR using the deep immunoSEQ assay. Genomic DNA extracted from each cell subset was distributed evenly over all wells of several immunoSEQ 96-well plates, and each plate served as one replicate. For sorted subsets, around 200 ng genomic DNA, equal to tens of thousands of T cell genomes, was loaded into each replicate PCR. Purified libraries were measured with a Qubit 3.0 fluorometer, size-checked on a Bioanalyzer 2100, and measured again with the KAPA Library Quantification kit. Every immunoSEQ 96-well plate was sequenced on a separate single-read 150-cycle Illumina NextSeq 550 flow cell. In the original analysis: Because the immunoSEQ output held only junctional sequences and lacked quality scores, the filtering could not match the filtering applied to full-length reads. Sequences were annotated with PyIR, a Python wrapper for IgBLAST v1.9, and V/J genes and CDR3 were assigned using IMGT germline references. Reads were removed for weak V/J assignments (E-value above 1e-6), missing CDR3, stop codons, out-of-frame junctions, or ambiguous translated residues. V3J clonotypes were defined as sequences sharing the same inferred V gene, J gene, and CDR3 amino acid sequence. To compute the percentage overlap between repertoires, the number of shared unique clonotypes was divided by the size of the smaller repertoire. Repertoire richness was assessed with RTK rarefaction, the Chao1 estimator, and Recon v2.1 estimates of unobserved clonotypes. For all TCRbeta clonotypes obtained by the gDNA method from a handful of donors, generation probabilities were computed with OLGA. TCRdb took this table from immuneACCESS and kept in-frame rearrangements with V and J called. Such tables lack part of the clones; where checked against another copy, unresolved V genes explain under half of the gap, and the rest is unexplained. The V and J calls and clone size are taken from that table; D and trimming were inferred from the DNA. The sample contains approximately 980,000 clones, approximately 80% of them found a single time. The top ten constitute approximately 1.5% of the sample.

Overall study outcomes, separate from this receptor: Rarefaction of sorted-subset datasets indicated incomplete sequencing despite the large sequencing depth. Only blood was sampled, and tissue TCR repertoires likely differ from those in blood. When four donors were compared, the shared fraction of clonotypes was around 5% for naive CD4, 3% to 4% for naive CD8, 2% to 2.5% for memory CD4, and 0.3% to 0.5% for memory CD8. Pairwise subsampling indicated that sequencing depth was expected to affect the degree of clonotype sharing among donors. The genetic and exposure-history diversity represented was limited by the small number of donors. Estimated clonotype richness was generally larger for naive than for memory subsets. Compared with non-shared clonotypes, clonotypes shared by all four sorted-subset donors had higher generation probabilities.

A note on this clone: Its antigen target is currently unknown. No base-level quality is on record; no much larger clone is a single base apart.

Clipping removes 8 bases from V and 5 bases from J, with 11 as the unmatched junction base count. CDR1 and CDR2 (MNHNY, SVGAGI) derive from the germline V gene (reference sequence). The CDR3 spans 15 residues, from the cysteine through the phenylalanine. Just the 45-base CDR3 DNA is kept, in frame starting at base 1. The receptor's source is a man in his late teens or twenties in good health. The sequenced sample was memory CD4+ T cells sorted from blood. In light of the paper, this sample's cell subset or site label describes: CD45RA-negative fraction. The receptor chain draws on TRBV6-6 and TRBJ2-5, with TRBD1 identical over 10 junction bases. The CDR3 in this case is CASLPGQGILETQYF. The sequenced DNA is TGTGCCAGCCTTCCGGGACAGGGGATTTTGGAGACCCAGTACTTC.